The 28 T cell receptor beta chains reported below all come from one sample, sequenced in a study of blood T cell repertoires in COVID-19. The assay was immunoSEQ multiplex PCR, and TCRdb's table has in-frame clones only and misses some. The sample holds about 240,000 clones; about four fifths are singletons and the top ten take 7.5%. Sequencing was performed on peripheral blood. These receptor sequences come from a woman aged 80 or over with COVID-19, enrolled during active disease.

V usage is TRBV5-5 and J usage is TRBJ2-2; D gene ambiguous. Trimming removed 4 bases from V and 0 bases from J, with 7 bases in between. Germline values: CDR1 SGHKS, CDR2 YYEKEE (reference sequence). CDR3 length: 14 amino acids. This CDR3 reads CASSPLTNTGELFF. In DNA form, the CDR3 reads TGTGCCAGCAGCCCTCTTACGAACACCGGGGAGCTGTTTTTT.

In this sample, this clone turned up a few times. The rearrangement joins TRBV12-3 or TRBV12-4 to TRBJ2-7; D remains ambiguous. V was clipped by 3 bases and J by 1 base, with 7 bases between them. There are 13 residues in the CDR3. CDR3: CASSLGLSYEQYF. CDR3 in DNA: TGTGCCAGCAGTTTGGGCTTATCCTACGAGCAGTACTTC.

The CDR3 protein is CASSGQGGIQETQYF. As DNA, the CDR3 is TGTGCCAGCTCCGGACAGGGGGGAATCCAAGAGACCCAGTACTTC. The chain combines TRBV18 with TRBJ2-5; TRBD1 matches 10 bases. This CDR3 region has 15 residues. Per the germline V gene, CDR1 is KGHSH and CDR2 is LQKENI. Germline trimming cut 6 bases from V and 1 base from J; bases unmatched to any gene: 5. Full variable domain (rest looked up from reference TRBV18 and TRBJ2-5): NAGVMQNPRHLVRRRGQEARLRCSPMKGHSHVYWYRQLPEEGLKFMVYLQKENIIDESGMPKERFSAEFPKEGPSILRIQQVVRGDSAAYFCASSGQGGIQETQYFGPGTRLLVL.

V gene TRBV2 combines with J gene TRBJ1-5, with D tentatively TRBD1 (5 bases). Germline V gene data show CDR1 as SNHLY and CDR2 as FYNNEI. This CDR3 spans 14 amino acids. Trimming pared 4 bases from V and 1 base from J, leaving 8 bases between. In DNA, the CDR3 is TGTGCCAGCAGTGGGGGCACGAGCAATCAGCCCCAGCATTTT. Translation gives CASSGGTSNQPQHF.

The chain uses TRBV7-9 and TRBJ2-7, with D perhaps TRBD2 (5 bases). CDR3 length: 16 residues. V was pared by 6 bases and J by 0 bases, with 18 bases between. The germline CDR1 and CDR2 sequences are SEHNR and FQNEAQ (reference sequence). Here the CDR3 reads CASRPMMVGASYEQYF. CDR3 bases: TGTGCCAGCAGGCCGATGATGGTGGGAGCCTCCTACGAGCAGTACTTC. Full variable domain (missing parts from reference TRBV7-9 and TRBJ2-7): DTGVSQNPRHKITKRGQNVTFRCDPISEHNRLYWYRQTLGQGPEFLTYFQNEAQLEKSRLLSDRFSAERPKGSFSTLEIQRTEQGDSAMYLCASRPMMVGASYEQYFGPGTRLTVT.

This chain joins TRBV28 and TRBJ1-2, with D tentatively TRBD1 (6 bases). The V gene lost 8 bases and the J gene lost 2 bases, with 9 bases spanning the gap. From germline, CDR1 is MDHEN and CDR2 SYDVKM. This CDR3 comprises 12 residues. The CDR3 nucleotides are TGTGCCAGCGAAGGACAGAACTATGGCTACACCTTC. Translating gives CASEGQNYGYTF.

This clone has just one count. This chain joins TRBV18 and TRBJ2-1, with TRBD1 matching 8 bases. The CDR3 is 16 amino acids. CDR1 is KGHSH and CDR2 is LQKENI in the germline V gene. Trimming at V came to 2 bases and at J to 8 bases, leaving 11 bases not matched to a gene. The CDR3 nucleotides are TGTGCCAGCTCACCAAGTCGAGACAGGGGCGTAGATGAGCAGTTCTTC. Protein sequence: CASSPSRDRGVDEQFF.

This chain uses TRBV27 with TRBJ2-7, with a weak D call TRBD1 (6 bases). CDR1 and CDR2 from the germline V gene are MNHEY and SMNVEV (reference sequence). There are 14 residues in the CDR3. V dropped 5 bases and J dropped 3 bases, with 14 bases sitting between them. The CDR3 spells CASSPRRQVYEQYF. CDR3 DNA sequence: TGTGCCAGCAGTCCCCGACGACAGGTCTACGAGCAGTACTTC.

The CDR3 loop reads CASSERGGVFNQPQHF. The CDR3 DNA is TGTGCCAGCAGTGAACGCGGGGGGGTATTCAATCAGCCCCAGCATTTT. The V call is TRBV6-1, the J call TRBJ1-5; a weak D match, TRBD1 (5 bases). This CDR3 spans 16 amino acids. The germline V gene has CDR1 MNHNS and CDR2 SASEGT. V was clipped by 2 bases and J by 3 bases, with 14 bases between them.

The rearrangement uses TRBV6-5 and TRBJ1-2; TRBD1 matches 7 bases. Germline V gene lookup returns CDR1 MNHEY and CDR2 SVGAGI. The trim removed 7 bases at V and 0 bases at J, leaving 8 bases unmatched. The CDR3 spans 15 residues. CDR3 nucleotide sequence: TGTGCCAGCAACCCTTCGGGACAGACTAACTATGGCTACACCTTC. Amino acids: CASNPSGQTNYGYTF.

The V and J genes are TRBV5-1 and TRBJ2-7; D is unresolved. The V gene's germline CDR1 is SGHRS and CDR2 YFSETQ. This CDR3 is 12 amino acids long. V was pared by 4 bases and J by 2 bases, with 7 bases between. This chain's CDR3 is CASSPSTYEQYF. The CDR3 nucleotides are TGCGCCAGCAGCCCCTCTACCTACGAGCAGTACTTC.

This clone was recorded only once. The chain links TRBV9 to TRBJ1-6; possibly TRBD1 for D (5 bases). The CDR3 contains 14 residues. Per the germline V gene, CDR1 is SGDLS and CDR2 is YYNGEE. The V and J ends lost 3 bases and 7 bases respectively, with 11 bases between them. This CDR3 reads CASSGRGGNSPLHF. CDR3 sequence (DNA): TGTGCCAGCAGCGGGAGGGGAGGGAATTCACCCCTCCACTTT.

The chain carries TRBV10-3 and TRBJ2-7, with 10 bases lining up with TRBD1. This CDR3 region has 13 residues. J lost 5 bases, V lost 6 bases, and 4 bases had no gene match. CDR1 and CDR2 (germline): ENHRY, SYGVKD. CDR3 amino acids: CAIRGTGENEQYF. The CDR3 DNA reads as TGTGCCATCAGAGGGACAGGGGAAAACGAGCAGTACTTC.

CDR3 sequence: CENPTGSSLTNEKLFF. The CDR3, as DNA: TGTGAAAATCCTACGGGGAGTTCGTTAACTAATGAAAAACTGTTTTTT. The rearrangement uses TRBV12-5 and TRBJ1-4; D is unclear. The V gene's germline CDR1 is LGHNT and CDR2 FRNRAP. There are 16 residues in the CDR3. Full variable domain (outside the CDR3, taken from reference TRBV12-5 and TRBJ1-4): DARVTQTPRHKVTEMGQEVTMRCQPILGHNTVFWYRQTMMQGLELLAYFRNRAPLDDSGMPKDRFSAEMPDATLATLKIQPSEPRDSAVYFCENPTGSSLTNEKLFFGSGTQLSVL.

The chain employs TRBV9 and TRBJ2-3, with 8 nucleotides matching TRBD1. CDR3 length: 15 residues. Germline values: CDR1 SGDLS, CDR2 YYNGEE. V gave up 4 bases and J gave up 2 bases; unmatched junction bases: 6. This CDR3 is CASSIGQGPTDTQYF. In DNA form, the CDR3 reads TGTGCCAGCAGCATTGGACAGGGACCCACAGATACGCAGTATTTT.

The chain carries TRBV27 and TRBJ1-6; 8 positions match TRBD1. The CDR3 totals 14 residues. CDR1 and CDR2 (germline): MNHEY, SMNVEV (reference sequence). V shed 4 bases and J 8 bases; nucleotides not matched to a gene: 4. The CDR3 here is CASSSHRGDSPLHF. The CDR3 bases are TGTGCCAGCAGTTCGCACAGGGGGGATTCACCCCTCCACTTT.

The V call is TRBV29-1, the J call TRBJ1-1; 7 nucleotides align to TRBD1. The CDR3 spans 11 residues. V trimming: 5 bases; J trimming: 6 bases; junction bases outside the gene matches: 3. The germline gives CDR1 SQVTM, CDR2 ANQGSEA. The CDR3 here is CSVRTGAEAFF. The DNA of the CDR3 is TGCAGCGTTCGCACAGGGGCTGAAGCTTTCTTT.

This rearrangement joins TRBV19 to TRBJ1-2; D possibly corresponds to TRBD1 (5 bases). Trimming stripped 5 bases from V and 0 bases from J, with 13 bases between. There are 15 residues in the CDR3. Germline CDR1 and CDR2: LNHDA and SQIVND (reference sequence). The CDR3 DNA reads as TGTGCCAGTAGTGCTCGGACACCCGCTAACTATGGCTACACCTTC. Protein sequence: CASSARTPANYGYTF.

V is TRBV20-1 and J is TRBJ1-4; possible D gene TRBD1, 6 bases. This CDR3 comprises 14 residues. The V gene lost 3 bases and the J gene lost 7 bases, with 15 bases spanning the gap. Germline V gene lookup returns CDR1 DFQATT and CDR2 SNEGSKA (reference sequence). Here the CDR3 reads CSASQQGMTEKLFF. In DNA, the CDR3 is TGCAGTGCTAGTCAACAGGGAATGACTGAAAAACTGTTTTTT.

Only one count was recorded for this clone. The rearrangement joins TRBV28 to TRBJ1-5; a possible D gene is TRBD1 (5 bases). Trimming took 6 bases from V and 10 from J, leaving 22 bases between them. This CDR3 is built from 15 residues. The germline V gene has CDR1 MDHEN and CDR2 SYDVKM. CDR3 region: CASSPPGAALGPQHF. CDR3 DNA sequence: TGTGCCAGCAGCCCCCCTGGGGCAGCCCTTGGACCCCAGCATTTT.

The gene calls are TRBV24-1 and TRBJ2-5, with 8 bases aligning to TRBD2. CDR1 and CDR2 from the germline V gene are KGHDR and SFDVKD. The CDR3 loop spans 14 amino acids. Germline trimming cut 6 bases from V and 1 base from J; bases unmatched to any gene: 3. CDR3 sequence: CATSRAGGQETQYF. CDR3 nucleotides: TGTGCCACCAGTCGGGCGGGGGGCCAAGAGACCCAGTACTTC.

V usage is TRBV3-1 (or the pseudogene TRBV3-2) and J usage is TRBJ2-2, with a possible D match to TRBD1 (5 bases). Germline values: CDR1 LGHDT, CDR2 YNNKEL (reference sequence). The CDR3 is made up of 16 amino acids. V was pared by 3 bases and J by 1 base, with 12 bases between. The CDR3 nucleotides read TGTGCCAGCAGCCAGAGAACAGGAAGGAACACCGGGGAGCTGTTTTTT. Protein: CASSQRTGRNTGELFF.

There are a few counts of this clone. The chain employs TRBV6-1 and TRBJ1-1, with D perhaps TRBD1 (5 bases). This CDR3 comprises 14 residues. Per the germline V gene, CDR1 is MNHNS and CDR2 is SASEGT. V shed 0 bases and J shed 5 bases, with 10 bases lying between them. CDR3: CASSEAQGVTEAFF. The DNA of the CDR3 is TGTGCCAGCAGTGAAGCTCAGGGTGTTACTGAAGCTTTCTTT.

This clone was seen only a few times. The rearrangement joins TRBV7-9 to TRBJ1-4, with 11 bases fitting TRBD1. CDR1 is SEHNR, CDR2 FQNEAQ, per germline (reference sequence). There are 14 residues in the CDR3. V shed 5 bases, J shed 8 bases, and the junction held 4 bases outside the gene matches. DNA of the CDR3: TGTGCCAGCAGCCCAGGACAGGGGGCGGAAAAACTGTTTTTT. This encodes CASSPGQGAEKLFF.

The V gene is TRBV6-6, the J gene TRBJ2-1, with 10 bases lining up with TRBD2. The V and J ends lost 5 bases and 3 bases, in that order; junction bases with no gene match: 4. The CDR3 contains 15 residues. Per germline, CDR1 MNHNY and CDR2 SVGAGI (reference sequence). As DNA, the CDR3 is TGTGCCAGCAGTCTAGCGGGAGTGAACTACAATGAGCAGTTCTTC. Residues: CASSLAGVNYNEQFF.

The V and J genes are TRBV5-8 and TRBJ2-5; 8 bases agree with TRBD1. The CDR3 length is 13 residues. Trimming took 5 bases from V and 4 from J; bases not matched to a gene: 4. CDR1 SGHTS and CDR2 YDEGEE come from the germline V gene. CDR3: CASRQTGAETQYF. Written as DNA, the CDR3 is TGTGCCAGCAGGCAGACAGGGGCAGAGACCCAGTACTTC. Full variable domain (rest looked up from reference TRBV5-8 and TRBJ2-5): EAGVTQSPTHLIKTRGQQATLRCSPISGHTSVYWYQQALGLGLQFLLWYDEGEERNRGNFPPRFSGRQFPNYSSELNVNALELEDSALYLCASRQTGAETQYFGPGTRLLVL.

Concerning this clone: The junction departs from germline at one end; a sequencing error may be responsible. The V call is TRBV4-1, the J call TRBJ1-2; TRBD1 might be the D (6 bases). Germline V gene sequence: CDR1 MGHRA, CDR2 YSYEKL. The CDR3 spans 14 residues. In nucleotides, the CDR3 is TGCGCCAGCAGCCAAGACAGGGGTGTTGAAGGCATGCCCTTC. Translation gives CASSQDRGVEGMPF.

V is TRBV5-1 and J is TRBJ2-5; 10 nucleotides line up with TRBD2. V dropped 1 base and J dropped 3; count of bases not matched to a gene: 3. Germline V gene sequence: CDR1 SGHRS, CDR2 YFSETQ. The CDR3 has 15 amino acids. The CDR3 bases are TGCGCCAGCAGCTTGATCGGACTAGCGGAAGAGACCCAGTACTTC. This sequence encodes CASSLIGLAEETQYF.